The rows below give T cell receptor beta chains drawn from one sample of a study of blood T cell repertoires in COVID-19. The protocol was immunoSEQ multiplex PCR, while the TCRdb copy is restricted to in-frame clones and leaves out a portion. The data show fewer than 300,000 clones, roughly 90% seen once. Material: peripheral blood. The receptors were sampled from a young woman with COVID-19, enrolled during active disease. The CDR3 runs from the conserved cysteine through the conserved F or W. The D gene is left open where the match is weak. Clone size is stated in some rows and not others, as once, few, many or a class when expanded.

v_call: TRBV5-5
j_call: TRBJ2-5
clone_size: NA
d_call: TRBD2
cdr3_aa: CASSLALAGTQETQYF
cdr3_nt: TGTGCCAGCAGCTTGGCACTAGCGGGGACCCAAGAGACCCAGTACTTC

v_call: TRBV7-2
j_call: TRBJ2-3
clone_size: NA
d_call: TRBD2
cdr3_aa: CASSLAGSGGLDTQYF
cdr3_nt: TGTGCCAGCAGCTTAGCGGGTAGCGGGGGGCTGGATACGCAGTATTTT

v_call: TRBV6-5
j_call: TRBJ1-2
clone_size: NA
d_call: TRBD1
cdr3_aa: CASSLDRGNGYTF
cdr3_nt: TGTGCCAGCAGTTTGGACAGGGGAAATGGCTACACCTTC

v_call: TRBV5-1
j_call: TRBJ2-4
clone_size: NA
d_call: TRBD2
cdr3_aa: CASSLVQGGTLAKNIQYF
cdr3_nt: TGCGCCAGCAGCTTGGTCCAGGGAGGGACCCTAGCCAAAAACATTCAGTACTTC

v_call: TRBV19
j_call: TRBJ2-7
clone_size: NA
d_call: TRBD1
cdr3_aa: CASSTGTGGYEQYF
cdr3_nt: TGTGCCAGTAGCACCGGGACAGGGGGCTACGAGCAGTACTTC

v_call: TRBV5-4
j_call: TRBJ1-2
clone_size: once
d_call: NA
cdr3_aa: CASNRDIGGYTF
cdr3_nt: TGTGCCAGCAACCGGGACATAGGTGGCTACACCTTC

v_call: TRBV2
j_call: TRBJ1-3
clone_size: once
d_call: NA
cdr3_aa: CASSDWTASGNTIYF
cdr3_nt: TGTGCCAGCAGTGATTGGACAGCGTCCGGAAACACCATATATTTT

v_call: TRBV27
j_call: TRBJ2-7
clone_size: NA
d_call: TRBD1
cdr3_aa: CASSLVGRGHEQYF
cdr3_nt: TGTGCCAGCAGTTTAGTAGGCAGGGGGCACGAGCAGTACTTC

v_call: TRBV5-5
j_call: TRBJ1-5
clone_size: NA
d_call: NA
cdr3_aa: CASSLGVNQPQHF
cdr3_nt: TGTGCCAGCAGCCTAGGTGTCAATCAGCCCCAGCATTTT

v_call: TRBV7-6
j_call: TRBJ2-1
clone_size: NA
d_call: NA
cdr3_aa: CASSLGQRGGVDKFF
cdr3_nt: TGTGCCAGCAGCTTAGGGCAGAGGGGGGGCGTCGATAAGTTCTTC

v_call: TRBV7-9
j_call: TRBJ1-2
clone_size: NA
d_call: NA
cdr3_aa: CAITAYSRSWGYTF
cdr3_nt: TGTGCCATCACAGCTTATTCACGGTCCTGGGGCTACACCTTC

v_call: TRBV29-1
j_call: TRBJ1-2
clone_size: NA
d_call: NA
cdr3_aa: CSVDEVKGYTF
cdr3_nt: TGCAGCGTTGATGAGGTGAAGGGCTACACCTTC